This TCR beta chain originates from a study of shared clonotypes between healthy human individuals. This CDR3 is 13 amino acids long. The V gene end was trimmed by 4 bases and the J gene end by 2 bases; junction bases not matched to a gene: 1. The germline CDR1 and CDR2 sequences are KGHSH and LQKENI. In regard to this clone: This sample includes further DNA sequences coding for the same CDR3.

This table comes from immunoSEQ multiplex PCR, and its TCRdb copy is limited to in-frame clones, with some not included. The table has about a million clones, 76% seen once. The sequenced sample was memory CD4+ T cells sorted from blood. Subset in this sample: CD45RA-negative fraction. The origin of this receptor is a man between 18 and 35 years old in good health. This sequence joins TRBV18 and TRBJ2-5; 7 bases are shared with TRBD1. The CDR3 DNA sequence: TGTGCCAGCTCACAGGGACAGCAAGAGACCCAGTACTTC. Residues: CASSQGQQETQYF.